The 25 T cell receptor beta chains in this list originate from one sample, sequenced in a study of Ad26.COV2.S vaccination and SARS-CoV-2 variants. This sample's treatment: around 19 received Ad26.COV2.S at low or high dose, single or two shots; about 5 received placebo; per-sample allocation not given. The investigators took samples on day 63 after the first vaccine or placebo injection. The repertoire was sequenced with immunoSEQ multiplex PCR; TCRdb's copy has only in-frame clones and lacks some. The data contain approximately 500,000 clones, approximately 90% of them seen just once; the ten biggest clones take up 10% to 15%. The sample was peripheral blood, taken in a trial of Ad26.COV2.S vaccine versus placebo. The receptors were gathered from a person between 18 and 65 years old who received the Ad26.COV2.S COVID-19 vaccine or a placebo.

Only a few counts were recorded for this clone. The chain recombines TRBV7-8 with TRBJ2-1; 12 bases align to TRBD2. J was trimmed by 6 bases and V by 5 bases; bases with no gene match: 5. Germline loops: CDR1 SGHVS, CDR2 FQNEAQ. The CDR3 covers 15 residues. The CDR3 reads CASSPPSGRANEQFF. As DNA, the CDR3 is TGTGCCAGCAGCCCACCTAGCGGGAGGGCCAATGAGCAGTTCTTC.

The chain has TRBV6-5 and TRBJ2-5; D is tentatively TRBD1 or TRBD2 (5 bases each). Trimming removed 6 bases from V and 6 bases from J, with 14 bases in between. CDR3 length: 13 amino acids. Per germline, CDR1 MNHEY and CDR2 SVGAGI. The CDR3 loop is CASSLGAGQTQYF. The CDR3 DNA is TGTGCCAGCAGCCTCGGGGCCGGTCAGACCCAGTACTTC.

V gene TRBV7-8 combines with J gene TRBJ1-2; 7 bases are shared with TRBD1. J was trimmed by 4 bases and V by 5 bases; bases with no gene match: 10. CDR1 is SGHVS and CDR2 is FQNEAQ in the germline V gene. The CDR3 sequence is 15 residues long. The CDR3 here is CASSEIGQVGYGYTF. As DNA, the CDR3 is TGTGCCAGCAGCGAGATAGGACAGGTCGGCTATGGCTACACCTTC. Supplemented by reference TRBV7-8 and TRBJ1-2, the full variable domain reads GAGVSQSPRYKVAKRGQDVALRCDPISGHVSLFWYQQALGQGPEFLTYFQNEAQLDKSGLPSDRFFAERPEGSVSTLKIQRTQQEDSAVYLCASSEIGQVGYGYTFGSGTRLTVV.

CDR3 nucleotide sequence: TGTGCCAGCAGCCCACTTCAACCGAACGTCCAGTATGAGCAGTTCTTC. This sequence encodes CASSPLQPNVQYEQFF. The V gene is TRBV7-9, the J gene TRBJ2-1; the D is unclear. Trimming took off 5 bases at V and 8 bases at J, with 22 bases between the two ends. In germline, CDR1 is SEHNR, CDR2 FQNEAQ (reference sequence). CDR3 length: 16 amino acids. Together with reference TRBV7-9 and TRBJ2-1, the CDR3 gives the full variable domain: DTGVSQNPRHKITKRGQNVTFRCDPISEHNRLYWYRQTLGQGPEFLTYFQNEAQLEKSRLLSDRFSAERPKGSFSTLEIQRTEQGDSAMYLCASSPLQPNVQYEQFFGPGTRLTVL.

CDR3 sequence (DNA): TGCGCCAGCAGCTTGGAGGGGTTACAGCCCCAGCATTTT. It is translated as CASSLEGLQPQHF. The genes are TRBV5-1 and TRBJ1-5; tentative D call: TRBD1 (5 bases). The CDR3 has 13 amino acids. Germline-derived CDR1 and CDR2 are SGHRS and YFSETQ. Trimming removed 0 bases from V and 7 bases from J, with 8 bases in between.

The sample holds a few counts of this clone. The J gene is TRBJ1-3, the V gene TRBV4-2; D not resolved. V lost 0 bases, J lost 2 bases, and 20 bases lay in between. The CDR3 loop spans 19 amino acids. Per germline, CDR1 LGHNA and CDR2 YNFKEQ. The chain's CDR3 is CASSQDVSGRLEPGNTIYF. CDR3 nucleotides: TGTGCCAGCAGCCAAGATGTTAGCGGCAGGCTTGAACCTGGAAACACCATATATTTT.

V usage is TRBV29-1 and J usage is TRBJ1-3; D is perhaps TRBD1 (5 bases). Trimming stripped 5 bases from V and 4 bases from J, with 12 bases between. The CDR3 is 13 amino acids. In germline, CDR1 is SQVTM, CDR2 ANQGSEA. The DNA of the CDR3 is TGCAGCGTTTTAAGGGGTCGCGGAAACACCATATATTTT. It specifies CSVLRGRGNTIYF.

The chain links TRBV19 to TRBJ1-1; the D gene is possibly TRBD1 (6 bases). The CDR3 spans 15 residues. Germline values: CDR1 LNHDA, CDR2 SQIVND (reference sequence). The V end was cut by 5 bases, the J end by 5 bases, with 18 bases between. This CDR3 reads CASSSRTQGFTEAFF. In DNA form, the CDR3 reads TGTGCCAGTAGTTCTCGTACACAGGGCTTTACTGAAGCTTTCTTT.

The chain's CDR3 is CASSLVWGGNEQFF. The CDR3 DNA is TGTGCCAGCAGTTTAGTGTGGGGTGGGAATGAGCAGTTCTTC. The chain is built from TRBV28 and TRBJ2-1; D remains ambiguous. V was cut by 2 bases and J by 7 bases, with 12 bases left in between. This CDR3 is 14 amino acids long. The germline gives CDR1 MDHEN, CDR2 SYDVKM. Filled out from reference TRBV28 and TRBJ2-1, the complete variable domain reads DVKVTQSSRYLVKRTGEKVFLECVQDMDHENMFWYRQDPGLGLRLIYFSYDVKMKEKGDIPEGYSVSREKKERFSLILESASTNQTSMYLCASSLVWGGNEQFFGPGTRLTVL.

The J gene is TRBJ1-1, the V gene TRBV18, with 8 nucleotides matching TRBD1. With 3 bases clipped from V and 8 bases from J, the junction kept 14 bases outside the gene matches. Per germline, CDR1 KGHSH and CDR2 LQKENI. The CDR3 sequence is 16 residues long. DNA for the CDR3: TGTGCCAGCTCACCTGCAGCCGGACAGGGTAGGGGAGAAGCTTTCTTT. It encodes CASSPAAGQGRGEAFF.

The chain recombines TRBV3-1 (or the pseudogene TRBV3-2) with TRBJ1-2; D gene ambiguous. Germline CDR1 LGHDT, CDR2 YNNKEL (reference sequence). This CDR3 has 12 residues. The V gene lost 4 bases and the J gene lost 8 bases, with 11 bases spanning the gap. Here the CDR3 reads CASSLPGSGYTF. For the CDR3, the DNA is TGTGCCAGCAGCCTCCCCGGGTCGGGCTACACCTTC.

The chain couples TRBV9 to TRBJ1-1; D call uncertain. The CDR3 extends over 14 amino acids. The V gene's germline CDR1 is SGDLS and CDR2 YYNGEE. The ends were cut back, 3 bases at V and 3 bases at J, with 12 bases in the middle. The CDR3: CASSAHGRHTEAFF. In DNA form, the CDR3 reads TGTGCCAGCAGCGCCCACGGGCGGCACACTGAAGCTTTCTTT.

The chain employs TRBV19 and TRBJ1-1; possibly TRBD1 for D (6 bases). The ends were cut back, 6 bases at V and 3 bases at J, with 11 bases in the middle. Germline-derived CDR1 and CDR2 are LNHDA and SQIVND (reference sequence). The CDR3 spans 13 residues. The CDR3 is CASRAKGDTEAFF. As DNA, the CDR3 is TGTGCCAGTAGAGCAAAGGGGGACACTGAAGCTTTCTTT.

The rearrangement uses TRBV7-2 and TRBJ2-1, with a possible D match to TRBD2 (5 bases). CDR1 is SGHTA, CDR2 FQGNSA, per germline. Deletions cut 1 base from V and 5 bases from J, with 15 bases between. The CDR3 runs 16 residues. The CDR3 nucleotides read TGTGCCAGCAGCTTAGGGTGGTGGGAGAACCACAATGAGCAGTTCTTC. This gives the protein CASSLGWWENHNEQFF. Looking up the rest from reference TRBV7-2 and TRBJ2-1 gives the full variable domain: GAGVSQSPSNKVTEKGKDVELRCDPISGHTALYWYRQSLGQGLEFLIYFQGNSAPDKSGLPSDRFSAERTGGSVSTLTIQRTQQEDSAVYLCASSLGWWENHNEQFFGPGTRLTVL.

CDR3 coding DNA: TGTGCCAGCAGTTACGGGGCAGCCTTGAGCAATCAGCCCCAGCATTTT. It translates to CASSYGAALSNQPQHF. The chain links TRBV6-2 or TRBV6-3 to TRBJ1-5, with D tentatively TRBD1 (5 bases). Trimming pared 2 bases from V and 1 base from J, leaving 12 bases between. The CDR3 runs 16 residues. Germline V gene sequence: CDR1 MNHEY, CDR2 SVGEGT.

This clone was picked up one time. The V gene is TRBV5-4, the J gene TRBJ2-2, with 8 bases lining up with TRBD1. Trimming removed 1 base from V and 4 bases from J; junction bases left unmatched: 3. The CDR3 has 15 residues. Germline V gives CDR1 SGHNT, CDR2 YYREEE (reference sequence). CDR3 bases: TGTGCCAGCAGCTTGCAGGGGGCGGCCACCGGGGAGCTGTTTTTT. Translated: CASSLQGAATGELFF. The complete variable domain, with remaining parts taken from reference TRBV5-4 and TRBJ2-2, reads ETGVTQSPTHLIKTRGQQVTLRCSSQSGHNTVSWYQQALGQGPQFIFQYYREEENGRGNFPPRFSGLQFPNYSSELNVNALELDDSALYLCASSLQGAATGELFFGEGSRLTVL.

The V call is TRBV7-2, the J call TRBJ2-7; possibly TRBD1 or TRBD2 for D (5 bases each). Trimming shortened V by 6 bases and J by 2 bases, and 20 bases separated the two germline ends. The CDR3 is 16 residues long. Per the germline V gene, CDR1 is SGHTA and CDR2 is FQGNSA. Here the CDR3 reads CASRVTGTADAYEQYF. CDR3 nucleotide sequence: TGTGCCAGCAGGGTAACCGGGACGGCTGATGCCTACGAGCAGTACTTC.

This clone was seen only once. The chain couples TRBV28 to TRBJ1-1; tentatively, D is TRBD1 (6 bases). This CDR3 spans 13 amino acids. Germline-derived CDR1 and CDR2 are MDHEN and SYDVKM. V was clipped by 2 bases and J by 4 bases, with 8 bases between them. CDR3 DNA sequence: TGTGCCAGCAGTTTACCAGGGGTCACTGAAGCTTTCTTT. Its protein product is CASSLPGVTEAFF.

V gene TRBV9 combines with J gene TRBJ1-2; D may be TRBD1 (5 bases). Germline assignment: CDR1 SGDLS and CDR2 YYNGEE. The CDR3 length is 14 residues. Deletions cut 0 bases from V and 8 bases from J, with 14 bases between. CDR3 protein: CASSVGQGSDGYTF. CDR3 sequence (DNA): TGTGCCAGCAGCGTAGGGCAGGGCAGCGACGGCTACACCTTC.

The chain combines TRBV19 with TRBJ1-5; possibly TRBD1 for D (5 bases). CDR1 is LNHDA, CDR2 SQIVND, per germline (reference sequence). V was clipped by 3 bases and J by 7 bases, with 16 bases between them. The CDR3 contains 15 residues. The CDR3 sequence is CASSIPGRVGQPQHF. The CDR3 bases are TGTGCCAGTAGTATCCCGGGCAGGGTAGGGCAGCCCCAGCATTTT.

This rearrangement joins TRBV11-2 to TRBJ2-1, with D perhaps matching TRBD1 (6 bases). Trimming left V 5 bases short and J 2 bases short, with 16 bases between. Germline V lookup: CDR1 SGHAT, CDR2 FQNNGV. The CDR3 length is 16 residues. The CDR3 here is CASSPGVGATYNEQFF. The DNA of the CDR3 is TGTGCCAGCAGCCCCGGGGTGGGGGCGACCTACAATGAGCAGTTCTTC.

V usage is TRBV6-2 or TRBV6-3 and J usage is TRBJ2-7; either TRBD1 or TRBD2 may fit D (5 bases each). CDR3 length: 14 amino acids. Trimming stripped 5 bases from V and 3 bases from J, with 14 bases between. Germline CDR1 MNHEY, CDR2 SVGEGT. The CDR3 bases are TGTGCCAGCAGTGCGTCGGGACGGATCTACGAGCAGTACTTC. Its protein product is CASSASGRIYEQYF.

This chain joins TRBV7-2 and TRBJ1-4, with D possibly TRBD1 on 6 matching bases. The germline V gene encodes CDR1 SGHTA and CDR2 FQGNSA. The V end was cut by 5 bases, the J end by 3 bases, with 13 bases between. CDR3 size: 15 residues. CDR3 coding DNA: TGTGCCAGCAGCCTCCACAGGGAGCCTAATGAAAAACTGTTTTTT. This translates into CASSLHREPNEKLFF. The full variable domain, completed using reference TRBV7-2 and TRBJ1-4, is GAGVSQSPSNKVTEKGKDVELRCDPISGHTALYWYRQSLGQGLEFLIYFQGNSAPDKSGLPSDRFSAERTGGSVSTLTIQRTQQEDSAVYLCASSLHREPNEKLFFGSGTQLSVL.

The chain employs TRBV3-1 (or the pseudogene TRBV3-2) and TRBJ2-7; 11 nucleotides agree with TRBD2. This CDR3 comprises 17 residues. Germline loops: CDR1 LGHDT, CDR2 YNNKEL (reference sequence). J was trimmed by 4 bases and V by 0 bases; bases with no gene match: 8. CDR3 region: CASSQDCLAGGGYEQYF. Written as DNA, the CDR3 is TGTGCCAGCAGCCAAGACTGCCTAGCGGGAGGAGGGTACGAGCAGTACTTC.

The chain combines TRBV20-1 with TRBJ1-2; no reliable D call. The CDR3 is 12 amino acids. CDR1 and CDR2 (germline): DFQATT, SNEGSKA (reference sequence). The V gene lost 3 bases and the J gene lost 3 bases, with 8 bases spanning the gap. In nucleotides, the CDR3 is TGCAGTGCTAGTGTGTCAGACTATGGCTACACCTTC. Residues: CSASVSDYGYTF.